The 29 T cell receptor beta chains below come from one sample, sequenced in a study of T cells after yellow fever vaccination (dated by TCRdb to between 2017 and 2020). Explained via the paper, the treatment or condition label denotes: live attenuated yellow fever vaccine strain. The library was made by 5' RACE. Data came from an Illumina HiSeq 2500. TCRdb trimmed the raw reads at Q25, called clones with MiXCR and kept productive beta chains. One record per CDR3 amino acid sequence lists the most common genes and DNA. The sample includes more than 90,000 distinct CDR3 sequences, with roughly 7.9% observed a single time. Together, the top ten hold 2.7% of the sample. The input for sequencing was CD4+ T cells sorted from PBMCs, taken about 49 days after the first yellow fever vaccination. The source is a man between 18 and 29 years old who received the YFV17D yellow fever vaccine.

The sample holds a few counts of this clonotype. CDR3 nucleotide sequence: TGCAGTGCTGTAAGGGTCACTGAAGCTTTCTTT. Its protein product is CSAVRVTEAFF. This sequence joins TRBV20-1 and TRBJ1-1; no clear D gene. The V end lost 5 bases, the J end lost 4 bases, and 8 bases lay between the germline ends. The CDR3 contains 11 residues. The germline V gene encodes CDR1 DFQATT and CDR2 SNEGSKA (reference sequence).

This clonotype has more than one count but fewer than ten. J is TRBJ2-4 and V is TRBV19; no clear D. Trimming took 6 bases from V and 6 from J, leaving 21 bases between them. The germline CDR1 and CDR2 sequences are LNHDA and SQIVND (reference sequence). The CDR3 sequence is 16 residues long. CDR3 in DNA: TGTGCCAGTAGCCCCTCTGGGCTCTTGGGTTCAAACATTCAGTACTTC. Amino acid sequence: CASSPSGLLGSNIQYF.

This clonotype was recorded at least ten times. The chain joins TRBV6-5 to TRBJ2-1; D gene uncertain. V dropped 7 bases and J dropped 7 bases, with 14 bases sitting between them. CDR1 MNHEY and CDR2 SVGAGI come from the germline V gene. The CDR3 runs 13 residues. CDR3 sequence (DNA): TGTGCCAGCACCCGCGACCAGAGGAATGAGCAGTTCTTC. As protein: CASTRDQRNEQFF.

This clonotype has at least ten counts. The CDR3 DNA is TGCAGCATCGCAGGGAGGACTAATGAAAAACTGTTTTTT. As protein: CSIAGRTNEKLFF. This chain links TRBV20-1 with TRBJ1-4, with D possibly TRBD1 on 5 matching bases. Germline loops: CDR1 DFQATT, CDR2 SNEGSKA (reference sequence). The CDR3 runs 13 residues.

This clonotype was seen many times. The V and J genes are TRBV5-4 and TRBJ2-3; TRBD1 matches 8 bases. V lost 4 bases and J lost 8; bases outside the gene matches: 12. The CDR3 has 15 amino acids. Per germline, CDR1 SGHNT and CDR2 YYREEE (reference sequence). The DNA of the CDR3 is TGTGCCAGCAGCCCGGGCGGACAGGGTGGCGGTACGCAGTATTTT. Its protein is CASSPGGQGGGTQYF.

The CDR3 loop reads CSARDLGKGINTGELFF. DNA of the CDR3: TGCAGTGCTAGAGATCTGGGAAAAGGGATAAACACCGGGGAGCTGTTTTTT. This chain uses TRBV20-1 with TRBJ2-2; D is undetermined. The CDR3 covers 17 residues. Trimming cost V 0 bases and J 2 bases, with 16 bases left between them. Germline V gene data show CDR1 as DFQATT and CDR2 as SNEGSKA (reference sequence).

This clonotype was observed at least ten times. J is TRBJ2-3 and V is TRBV20-1; tentative D call: TRBD1 (7 bases). The germline V and J ends were trimmed by 5 bases and 5 bases, with 14 bases remaining between them. CDR3 length equals 13 residues. Germline V gene lookup returns CDR1 DFQATT and CDR2 SNEGSKA (reference sequence). In DNA, the CDR3 is TGCAGTGCTCGGGGGACAGTTGGAGATACGCAGTATTTT. This codes for CSARGTVGDTQYF.

This clonotype was picked up many times. The V and J genes are TRBV10-3 and TRBJ2-7; D may match TRBD1 or TRBD2 (5 bases each). V lost 3 bases and J lost 6, with 15 bases in between. Germline V gives CDR1 ENHRY, CDR2 SYGVKD. This CDR3 is 14 amino acids long. CDR3 in amino acids: CAISDTKGRIEQYF. The CDR3 DNA follows: TGTGCCATCAGTGACACTAAGGGACGGATCGAGCAGTACTTC.

This clonotype appeared many times. This rearrangement joins TRBV7-9 to TRBJ1-6; unclear D gene. This CDR3 region has 14 residues. Germline lookup yields CDR1 SEHNR and CDR2 FQNEAQ (reference sequence). Trimming stripped 6 bases from V and 9 bases from J, with 15 bases between. The CDR3: CASSPPPKGSPLHF. CDR3 sequence (DNA): TGTGCCAGCAGTCCCCCCCCGAAGGGTTCACCCCTCCACTTT.

This clonotype was seen repeatedly, ten times or more. The rearrangement links TRBV10-3 to TRBJ2-2; 11 nucleotides agree with TRBD1. V trimming: 10 bases; J trimming: 3 bases; junction bases outside the gene matches: 10. Germline lookup yields CDR1 ENHRY and CDR2 SYGVKD. The CDR3 contains 16 residues. The CDR3 bases are TGTGCCACCAGGACAGGGGGCGCGAAGGACACCGGGGAGCTGTTTTTT. Translating gives CATRTGGAKDTGELFF.

The chain has TRBV10-3 and TRBJ1-2; D gene unclear. With 5 bases removed from V and 6 bases from J, the gap between germline ends came to 16 bases. The CDR3 length is 14 residues. The germline V gene has CDR1 ENHRY and CDR2 SYGVKD. In nucleotides, the CDR3 is TGTGCCATCAGTATGGACGGCCCGCTCGATGGCTACACCTTC. This encodes CAISMDGPLDGYTF.

This clonotype was seen repeatedly, ten times or more. The V call is TRBV20-1, the J call TRBJ1-6; the D gene is possibly TRBD1 (5 bases). CDR3 size: 13 residues. Trimming shortened V by 7 bases and J by 0 bases, and 7 bases separated the two germline ends. Germline CDR1 and CDR2: DFQATT and SNEGSKA (reference sequence). The CDR3 loop reads CSGGISYNSPLHF. CDR3 DNA sequence: TGCAGTGGGGGGATCTCCTATAATTCACCCCTCCACTTT.

V usage is TRBV18 and J usage is TRBJ1-1; D call uncertain. The CDR3 runs 13 residues. CDR1 is KGHSH, CDR2 LQKENI, per germline. The germline V and J ends were trimmed by 1 base and 7 bases, with 10 bases remaining between them. CDR3: CASSPQEMFEAFF. The CDR3 coding sequence is TGTGCCAGCTCACCACAGGAGATGTTTGAAGCTTTCTTT.

The table lists this clonotype with many counts. V and J are TRBV4-1 and TRBJ1-2, with unresolved D. The V gene's germline CDR1 is MGHRA and CDR2 YSYEKL. The CDR3 loop spans 15 amino acids. Trimming pared 1 base from V and 2 bases from J, leaving 11 bases between. The CDR3 protein is CASSQAPGNNYGYTF. CDR3 DNA: TGCGCCAGCAGCCAAGCCCCCGGAAACAACTATGGCTACACCTTC.

The chain recombines TRBV4-2 with TRBJ2-7; D possibly corresponds to TRBD2 (6 bases). The CDR3 loop spans 13 amino acids. V was cut by 5 bases and J by 6 bases, with 14 bases left in between. Germline V gene sequence: CDR1 LGHNA, CDR2 YNFKEQ. The CDR3 region is CASSLGEAGEQYF. The CDR3 region has the DNA TGTGCCAGCAGCTTAGGGGAGGCGGGCGAGCAGTACTTC.

This clonotype was counted many times. The J gene is TRBJ1-3, the V gene TRBV12-3 or TRBV12-4; unclear D gene. The V gene lost 3 bases and the J gene lost 4 bases, with 10 bases spanning the gap. There are 14 residues in the CDR3. The CDR3 nucleotides are TGTGCCAGCAGTTTGTGGGTGGAAGGAAACACCATATATTTT. Protein product: CASSLWVEGNTIYF.

This clonotype was recorded once. The chain links TRBV5-1 to TRBJ2-7; 7 bases are shared with TRBD1. The trim removed 4 bases at V and 5 bases at J, leaving 6 bases unmatched. The CDR3 is 13 residues long. Germline values: CDR1 SGHRS, CDR2 YFSETQ. The CDR3 protein is CASSLTGVDEQYV. The DNA for the CDR3 is TGCGCCAGCAGCCTAACAGGGGTGGACGAGCAGTACGTC.

This clonotype was found once. One end of the junction fails to match germline, which may point to a read error. The chain joins TRBV4-2 to TRBJ2-7; D not resolved. CDR1 is LGHNA and CDR2 is YNFKEQ in the germline V gene. The CDR3 totals 14 residues. CDR3 bases: TGTGCCATCAGCCCCGGGCTCGTCTCCTACGAGCAGTACTTC. Its protein product is CAISPGLVSYEQYF.

Here the CDR3 DNA reads TGTGCCAGCTCACCACTATTCACTAATCAGCCCCAGCATTTT. Protein sequence: CASSPLFTNQPQHF. The chain joins TRBV18 to TRBJ1-5, with unresolved D. Per the germline V gene, CDR1 is KGHSH and CDR2 is LQKENI. The length of the CDR3 is 14 residues. Deletions cut 1 base from V and 4 bases from J, with 8 bases between. Looking up the rest from reference TRBV18 and TRBJ1-5 gives the full variable domain: NAGVMQNPRHLVRRRGQEARLRCSPMKGHSHVYWYRQLPEEGLKFMVYLQKENIIDESGMPKERFSAEFPKEGPSILRIQQVVRGDSAAYFCASSPLFTNQPQHFGDGTRLSIL.

This clonotype was found a few times. The rearrangement uses TRBV18 and TRBJ2-7; D remains unclear. CDR1 is KGHSH, CDR2 LQKENI, per germline. CDR3 length: 14 residues. The germline V and J ends were trimmed by 0 bases and 3 bases, with 9 bases remaining between them. For the CDR3, the DNA is TGTGCCAGCTCACCACCGGCAGGAGACTACGAGCAGTACTTC. Translating it yields CASSPPAGDYEQYF.

This clonotype was counted many times. This rearrangement joins TRBV20-1 to TRBJ1-1; TRBD1 matches at 8 bases. The ends lost 8 bases at V and 1 base at J; junction bases unmatched: 6. The germline CDR1 and CDR2 sequences are DFQATT and SNEGSKA (reference sequence). CDR3 length: 13 amino acids. The CDR3 here is CSSRQGWNTEAFF. The CDR3 DNA reads as TGCAGTTCGCGACAGGGGTGGAACACTGAAGCTTTCTTT.

This clonotype was observed many times. This rearrangement joins TRBV12-3 or TRBV12-4 to TRBJ1-1; 8 nucleotides match TRBD1. The CDR3 totals 13 residues. V shed 6 bases and J 6 bases; nucleotides not matched to a gene: 6. CDR3 amino acids: CASRGQGTSEAFF. DNA for the CDR3: TGTGCCAGCAGAGGACAGGGAACCTCTGAAGCTTTCTTT.

This clonotype came up many times. The chain joins TRBV18 to TRBJ2-7; the D gene is possibly TRBD2 (5 bases). Looked up from germline, CDR1 is KGHSH and CDR2 is LQKENI. This CDR3 spans 13 amino acids. The V and J ends lost 6 bases and 3 bases respectively, with 12 bases between them. CDR3 sequence (DNA): TGTGCCAGCTCCCCTTCGAGGGACTACGAGCAGTACTTC. Its translation: CASSPSRDYEQYF.

In this sample, this clonotype turned up many times. The CDR3 DNA reads TGTGCCAGCAGCCTGGGGGGGGATGGATACGAGCAGTACGTC. It codes for CASSLGGDGYEQYV. The chain employs TRBV7-6 and TRBJ2-7, with 7 bases that match TRBD2. The V gene end was trimmed by 5 bases and the J gene end by 4 bases; junction bases not matched to a gene: 8. The CDR3 sequence is 14 residues long. Per the germline V gene, CDR1 is SGHVS and CDR2 is FNYEAQ.

As for this clonotype: A much more abundant neighbour one base away suggests this may be a read error. The chain employs TRBV10-1 and TRBJ2-1, with D tentatively TRBD1 (5 bases). Deletions cut 2 bases from V and 1 base from J, with 12 bases between. Germline V gene sequence: CDR1 WNHNN, CDR2 SYGVQD (reference sequence). This CDR3 spans 16 amino acids. CDR3 sequence (DNA): TGCGCCAGCAGTGAGCGAGCCACAGGTTCCTACAATGAGCAGTTCTTC. Residues: CASSERATGSYNEQFF.

At least ten counts were recorded for this clonotype. CDR3 nucleotide sequence: TGTGCCAGCAGTGGGGCCGGGACAGGGTTGGCCAAAAACATTCAGTACTTC. Its translation: CASSGAGTGLAKNIQYF. The rearrangement links TRBV28 to TRBJ2-4; 9 positions agree with TRBD1. J was trimmed by 1 base and V by 5 bases; bases with no gene match: 9. The CDR3 runs to 17 residues. Germline lookup yields CDR1 MDHEN and CDR2 SYDVKM.

This clonotype was seen a handful of times. J is TRBJ2-7 and V is TRBV7-2, with D tentatively TRBD2 (5 bases). Germline CDR1 is SGHTA and CDR2 is FQGNSA. Trimming removed 5 bases at V and 2 bases at J, with 13 bases between. The CDR3 covers 14 residues. CDR3: CASSPWAGAYEQYF. The CDR3 nucleotides read TGTGCCAGCAGCCCATGGGCCGGGGCCTACGAGCAGTACTTC. Supplemented by reference TRBV7-2 and TRBJ2-7, the full variable domain reads GAGVSQSPSNKVTEKGKDVELRCDPISGHTALYWYRQSLGQGLEFLIYFQGNSAPDKSGLPSDRFSAERTGGSVSTLTIQRTQQEDSAVYLCASSPWAGAYEQYFGPGTRLTVT.

This clonotype has ten or more counts. The chain carries TRBV20-1 and TRBJ2-1; either TRBD1 or TRBD2 may fit D (5 bases each). The length of the CDR3 is 16 residues. Germline CDR1 reads DFQATT; CDR2 reads SNEGSKA (reference sequence). Trimming shortened V by 6 bases and J by 0 bases, and 18 bases separated the two germline ends. The CDR3 DNA reads TGCAGTGCCGATCGTCGGGGCAGCAGCTCCTACAATGAGCAGTTCTTC. Translated, it gives CSADRRGSSSYNEQFF.

The rearrangement links TRBV6-1 to TRBJ2-5, with a weak D call TRBD2 (7 bases). Trimming left V 0 bases short and J 2 bases short, with 16 bases between. Germline V gene data show CDR1 as MNHNS and CDR2 as SASEGT. The CDR3 has 17 amino acids. For the CDR3, the DNA is TGTGCCAGCAGTGAAGCGCTTCGAGGGGGAGGGCAAGAGACCCAGTACTTC. It yields the protein CASSEALRGGGQETQYF.